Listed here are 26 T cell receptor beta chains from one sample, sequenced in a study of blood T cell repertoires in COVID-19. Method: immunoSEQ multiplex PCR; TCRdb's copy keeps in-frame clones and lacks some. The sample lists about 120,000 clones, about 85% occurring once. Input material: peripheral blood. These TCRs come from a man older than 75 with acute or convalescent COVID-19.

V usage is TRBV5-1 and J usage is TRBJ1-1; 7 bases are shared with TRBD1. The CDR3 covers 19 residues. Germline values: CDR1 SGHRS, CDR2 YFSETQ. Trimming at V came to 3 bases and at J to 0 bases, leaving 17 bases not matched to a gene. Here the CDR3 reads CASSSLPTGSNHMNTEAFF. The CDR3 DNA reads TGCGCCAGCAGCTCCCTCCCGACAGGGTCGAACCACATGAACACTGAAGCTTTCTTT.

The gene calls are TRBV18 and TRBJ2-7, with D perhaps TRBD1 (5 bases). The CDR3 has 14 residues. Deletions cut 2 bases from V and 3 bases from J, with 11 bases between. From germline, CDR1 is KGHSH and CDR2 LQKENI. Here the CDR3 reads CASSPAGRGYEQYF. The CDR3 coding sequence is TGTGCCAGCTCACCAGCAGGAAGGGGCTACGAGCAGTACTTC.

The CDR3 loop reads CASSQEPELEAYEQYF. The CDR3 DNA reads as TGTGCCAGCAGCCAAGAGCCGGAACTGGAGGCCTACGAGCAGTACTTC. J is TRBJ2-7 and V is TRBV4-2; a possible D gene is TRBD2 (5 bases). The CDR3 totals 16 residues. V was shortened by 0 bases and J by 2 bases, with 14 bases between the two germline ends. Germline values: CDR1 LGHNA, CDR2 YNFKEQ.

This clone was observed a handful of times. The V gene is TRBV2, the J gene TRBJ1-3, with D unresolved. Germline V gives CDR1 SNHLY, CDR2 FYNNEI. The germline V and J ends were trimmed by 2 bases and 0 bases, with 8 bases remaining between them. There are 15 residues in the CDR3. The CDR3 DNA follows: TGTGCCAGCAGTGAATGGAGGGCCTCTGGAAACACCATATATTTT. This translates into CASSEWRASGNTIYF. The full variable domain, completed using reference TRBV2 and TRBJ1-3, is EPEVTQTPSHQVTQMGQEVILRCVPISNHLYFYWYRQILGQKVEFLVSFYNNEISEKSEIFDDQFSVERPDGSNFTLKIRSTKLEDSAMYFCASSEWRASGNTIYFGEGSWLTVV.

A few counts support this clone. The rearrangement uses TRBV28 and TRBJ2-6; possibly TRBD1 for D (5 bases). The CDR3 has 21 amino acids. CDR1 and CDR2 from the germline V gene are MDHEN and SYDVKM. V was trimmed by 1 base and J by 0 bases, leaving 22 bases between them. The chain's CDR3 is CASSLFLQESISTSGANVLTF. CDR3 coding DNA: TGTGCCAGCAGTTTATTCCTACAGGAATCGATAAGCACCTCTGGGGCCAACGTCCTGACTTTC.

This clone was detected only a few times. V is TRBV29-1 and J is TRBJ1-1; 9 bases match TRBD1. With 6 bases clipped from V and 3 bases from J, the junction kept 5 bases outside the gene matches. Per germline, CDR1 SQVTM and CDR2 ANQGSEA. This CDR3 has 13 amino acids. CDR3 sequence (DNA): TGCAGCGTAGGCGGGGACAGGGACACTGAAGCTTTCTTT. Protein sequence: CSVGGDRDTEAFF.

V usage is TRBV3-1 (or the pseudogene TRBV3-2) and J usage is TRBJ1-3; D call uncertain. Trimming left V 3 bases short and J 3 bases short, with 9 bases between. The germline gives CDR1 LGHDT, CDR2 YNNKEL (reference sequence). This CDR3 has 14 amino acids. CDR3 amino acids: CASSQRGGGNTIYF. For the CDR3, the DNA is TGTGCCAGCAGCCAGCGGGGTGGTGGAAACACCATATATTTT.

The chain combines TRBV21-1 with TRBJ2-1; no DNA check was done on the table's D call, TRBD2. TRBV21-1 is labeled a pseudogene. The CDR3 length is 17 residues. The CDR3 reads CASSLGLAGEIYNEQFF. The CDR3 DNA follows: TGTGCCAGCAGCCTAGGACTAGCGGGGGAAATCTACAATGAGCAGTTCTTC.

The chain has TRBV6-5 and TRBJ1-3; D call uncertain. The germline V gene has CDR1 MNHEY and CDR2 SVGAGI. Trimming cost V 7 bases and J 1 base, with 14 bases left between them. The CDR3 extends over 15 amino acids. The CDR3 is CASTRKRVSGNTIYF. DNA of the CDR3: TGTGCCAGCACTCGAAAAAGAGTTTCTGGAAACACCATATATTTT.

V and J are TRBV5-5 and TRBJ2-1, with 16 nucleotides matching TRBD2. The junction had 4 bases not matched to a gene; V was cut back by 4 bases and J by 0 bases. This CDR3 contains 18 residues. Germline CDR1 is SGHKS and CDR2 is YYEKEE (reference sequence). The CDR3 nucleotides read TGTGCCAGCAGCCCGGGACTAGCGGGAGGGCCCTCCTACAATGAGCAGTTCTTC. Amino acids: CASSPGLAGGPSYNEQFF.

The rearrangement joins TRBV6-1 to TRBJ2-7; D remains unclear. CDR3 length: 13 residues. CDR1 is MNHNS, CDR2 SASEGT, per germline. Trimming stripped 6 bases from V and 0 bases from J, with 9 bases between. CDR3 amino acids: CASSARYSYEQYF. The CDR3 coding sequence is TGTGCCAGCAGCGCCAGGTACTCCTACGAGCAGTACTTC.

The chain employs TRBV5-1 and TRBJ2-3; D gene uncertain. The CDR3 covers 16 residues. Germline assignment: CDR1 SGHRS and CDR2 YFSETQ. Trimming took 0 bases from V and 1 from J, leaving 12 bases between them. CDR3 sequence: CASSLDAAPGTDTQYF. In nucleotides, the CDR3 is TGCGCCAGCAGCTTGGACGCAGCGCCAGGCACAGATACGCAGTATTTT.

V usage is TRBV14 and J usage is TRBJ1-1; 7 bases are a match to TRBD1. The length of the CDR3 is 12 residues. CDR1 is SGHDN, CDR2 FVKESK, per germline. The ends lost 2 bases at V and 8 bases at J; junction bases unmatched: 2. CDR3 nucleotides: TGTGCCAGCAGCCAAAACAGGGGAGAAGCTTTCTTT. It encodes CASSQNRGEAFF.

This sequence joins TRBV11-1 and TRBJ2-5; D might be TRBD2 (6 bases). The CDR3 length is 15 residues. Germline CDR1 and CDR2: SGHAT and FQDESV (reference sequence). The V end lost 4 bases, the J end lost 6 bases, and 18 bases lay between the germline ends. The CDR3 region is CASSSTGDGGQTQYF. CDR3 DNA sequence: TGTGCCAGCAGCTCCACGGGGGACGGAGGACAGACCCAGTACTTC.

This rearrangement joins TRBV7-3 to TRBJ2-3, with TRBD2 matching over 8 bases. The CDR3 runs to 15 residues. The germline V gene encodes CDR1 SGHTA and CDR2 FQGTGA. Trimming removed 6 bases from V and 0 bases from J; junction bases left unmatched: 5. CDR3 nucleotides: TGTGCCAGCAGGTTTAGCGGGATCAGCACAGATACGCAGTATTTT. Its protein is CASRFSGISTDTQYF.

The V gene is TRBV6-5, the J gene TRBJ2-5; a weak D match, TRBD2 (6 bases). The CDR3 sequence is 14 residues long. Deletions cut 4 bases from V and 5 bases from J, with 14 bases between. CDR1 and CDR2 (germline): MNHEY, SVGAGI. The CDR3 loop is CASSLRLGPETQYF. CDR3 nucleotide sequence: TGTGCCAGCAGTTTAAGACTAGGCCCGGAGACCCAGTACTTC.

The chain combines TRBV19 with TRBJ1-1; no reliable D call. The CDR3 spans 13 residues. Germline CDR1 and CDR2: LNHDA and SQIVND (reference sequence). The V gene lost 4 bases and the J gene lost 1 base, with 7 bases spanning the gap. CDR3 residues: CASSKHQNTEAFF. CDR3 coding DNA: TGTGCCAGTAGTAAACATCAGAACACTGAAGCTTTCTTT.

CDR3 sequence reads: CASSLSAGPYEQYF. Written as DNA, the CDR3 is TGTGCCAGCAGTTTATCCGCGGGACCCTACGAGCAGTACTTC. The V and J genes are TRBV27 and TRBJ2-7, with TRBD2 as a possible D gene (6 bases). The germline V gene encodes CDR1 MNHEY and CDR2 SMNVEV (reference sequence). V was clipped by 0 bases and J by 2 bases, with 8 bases between them. This CDR3 has 14 residues.

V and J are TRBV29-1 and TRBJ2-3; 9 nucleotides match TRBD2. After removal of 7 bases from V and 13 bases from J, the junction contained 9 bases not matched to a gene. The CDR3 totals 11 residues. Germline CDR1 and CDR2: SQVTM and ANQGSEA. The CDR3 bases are TGCAGCGGGGCGGGGGGGCCAGGCAAGTATTTT. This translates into CSGAGGPGKYF.

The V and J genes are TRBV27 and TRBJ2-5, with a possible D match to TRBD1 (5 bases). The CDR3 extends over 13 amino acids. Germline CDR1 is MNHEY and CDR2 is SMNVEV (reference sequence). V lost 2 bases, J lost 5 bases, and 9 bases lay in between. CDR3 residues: CASSLRGSETQYF. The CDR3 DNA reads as TGTGCCAGCAGTTTAAGGGGTAGTGAGACCCAGTACTTC.

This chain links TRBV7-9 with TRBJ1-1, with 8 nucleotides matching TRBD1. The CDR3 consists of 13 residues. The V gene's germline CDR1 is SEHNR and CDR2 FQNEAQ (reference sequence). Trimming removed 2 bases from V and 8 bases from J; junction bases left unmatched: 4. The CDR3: CASSLSGQGEAFF. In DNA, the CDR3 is TGTGCCAGCAGCTTAAGCGGACAGGGAGAAGCTTTCTTT. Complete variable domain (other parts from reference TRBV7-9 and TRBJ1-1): DTGVSQNPRHKITKRGQNVTFRCDPISEHNRLYWYRQTLGQGPEFLTYFQNEAQLEKSRLLSDRFSAERPKGSFSTLEIQRTEQGDSAMYLCASSLSGQGEAFFGQGTRLTVV.

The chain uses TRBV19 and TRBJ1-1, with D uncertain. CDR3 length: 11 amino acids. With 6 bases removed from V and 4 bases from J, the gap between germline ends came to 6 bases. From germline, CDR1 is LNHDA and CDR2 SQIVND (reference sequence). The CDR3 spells CASRAVTEAFF. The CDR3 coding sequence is TGTGCCAGTAGGGCAGTCACTGAAGCTTTCTTT.

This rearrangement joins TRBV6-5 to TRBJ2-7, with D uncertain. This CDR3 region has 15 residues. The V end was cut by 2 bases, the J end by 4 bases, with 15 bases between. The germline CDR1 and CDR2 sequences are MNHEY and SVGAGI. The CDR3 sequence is CASSYGQVGKYEQYF. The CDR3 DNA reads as TGTGCCAGCAGTTACGGTCAGGTTGGAAAATACGAGCAGTACTTC.

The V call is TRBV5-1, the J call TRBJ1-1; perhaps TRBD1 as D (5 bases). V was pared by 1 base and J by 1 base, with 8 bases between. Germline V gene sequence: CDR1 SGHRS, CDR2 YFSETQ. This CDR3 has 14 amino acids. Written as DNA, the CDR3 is TGCGCCAGCAGCTTGAGTGGGGCGAACACTGAAGCTTTCTTT. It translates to CASSLSGANTEAFF.

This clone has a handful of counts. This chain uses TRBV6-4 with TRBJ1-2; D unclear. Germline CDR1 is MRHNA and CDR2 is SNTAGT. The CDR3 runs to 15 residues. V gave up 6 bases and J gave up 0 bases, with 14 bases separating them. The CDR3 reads CASSARFDTNYGYTF. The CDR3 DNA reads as TGTGCCAGCAGCGCCCGATTCGACACTAACTATGGCTACACCTTC.

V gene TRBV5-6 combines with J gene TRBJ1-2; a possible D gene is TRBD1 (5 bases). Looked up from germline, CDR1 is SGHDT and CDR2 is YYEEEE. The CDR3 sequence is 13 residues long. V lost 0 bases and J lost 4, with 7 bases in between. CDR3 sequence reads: CASSLGQRYGYTF. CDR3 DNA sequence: TGTGCCAGCAGCTTGGGACAGCGCTATGGCTACACCTTC.